The rows below give T cell receptor beta chains drawn from one sample of a study of shared clonotypes between healthy human individuals. TCRdb's table, derived via immunoSEQ multiplex PCR, lists solely in-frame clones and lacks some. This sample carries a few million clones, about 90% of them seen once, and the ten largest clones take roughly 0.34%. Source material: naive CD4+ T cells from PBMCs. Receptors originate from a man aged 18-30 years in good health. Some clones in this sample may be carry-over from other donors' samples. Each CDR3 is given with its conserved first and last residue. A D gene is named only where the DNA matches it firmly. Clone size is given for some rows only: seen once, a few or many times, or a class if the clone is expanded.

clone size,D gene,J gene,V gene,CDR3 protein,CDR3 DNA
few,TRBD2,TRBJ2-1,TRBV5-1,CASSSGLAGGPSYNEQFF,TGCGCCAGCAGCTCGGGACTAGCGGGAGGGCCCTCCTACAATGAGCAGTTCTTC
-,TRBD1,TRBJ2-1,TRBV2,CASSESLGQGAPHNEQFF,TGTGCCAGCAGTGAGTCCCTAGGACAGGGGGCTCCACACAATGAGCAGTTCTTC
few,TRBD1,TRBJ1-1,TRBV2,CASSENRGNTEAFF,TGTGCCAGCAGTGAAAACAGGGGGAACACTGAAGCTTTCTTT
-,TRBD2,TRBJ2-7,TRBV9,CASSVAASGAYAYEQYF,TGTGCCAGCAGCGTAGCGGCTAGCGGGGCTTATGCCTACGAGCAGTACTTC
-,-,TRBJ1-5,TRBV5-7,CASSHLGQQGNQPQHF,TGTGCCAGCAGCCACCTAGGACAGCAGGGCAATCAGCCCCAGCATTTT
-,TRBD2,TRBJ2-5,TRBV7-8,CASSLGLAGQETQYF,TGTGCCAGCAGCCTGGGACTAGCGGGACAAGAGACCCAGTACTTC
-,-,TRBJ1-5,TRBV2,CASSEVSVVNQPQHF,TGTGCCAGCAGTGAAGTCTCGGTGGTCAATCAGCCCCAGCATTTT
-,TRBD2,TRBJ2-2,TRBV7-9,CASSLPGLAGTGELFF,TGTGCCAGCAGCTTACCGGGACTAGCGGGAACCGGGGAGCTGTTTTTT
-,-,TRBJ2-7,TRBV29-1,CSVPSGHEQYF,TGCAGCGTTCCGTCGGGGCACGAGCAGTACTTC
once,TRBD1,TRBJ1-4,TRBV19,CASSGQGGEKLFF,TGTGCCAGCTCGGGACAGGGAGGTGAAAAACTGTTTTTT
-,TRBD2,TRBJ2-7,TRBV4-2,CASSQALAGVGEQYF,TGTGCCAGCAGCCAAGCGCTAGCGGGAGTGGGCGAGCAGTACTTC
-,-,TRBJ1-2,TRBV6-4,CASSPGLSNYGYTF,TGTGCCAGCAGCCCAGGGTTATCTAACTATGGCTACACCTTC
-,TRBD2,TRBJ2-7,TRBV5-1,CASSLLTSGYEQYF,TGCGCCAGCAGCTTGTTGACTAGCGGGTACGAGCAGTACTTC
-,TRBD1,TRBJ1-1,TRBV25-1,CASSGNRGNTEAFF,TGTGCCAGCAGTGGGAACAGGGGTAACACTGAAGCTTTCTTT
-,-,TRBJ2-7,TRBV7-2,CASSVRTEVYEQYF,TGTGCCAGCAGCGTAAGGACGGAAGTTTACGAGCAGTACTTC
-,-,TRBJ1-4,TRBV2,CASKPGDTSEKLFF,TGTGCCAGCAAACCTGGGGACACTTCTGAAAAACTGTTTTTT
-,TRBD1,TRBJ1-1,TRBV23-1,CASSQSRYRGRTEAFF,TGCGCCAGCAGTCAATCGAGGTACAGGGGAAGGACTGAAGCTTTCTTT
few,-,TRBJ1-1,TRBV29-1,CSVGRDMNTEAFF,TGCAGCGTTGGGAGGGACATGAACACTGAAGCTTTCTTT
-,-,TRBJ1-1,TRBV6-5,CASSSRVPWNTEAFF,TGTGCCAGCAGTAGCCGGGTTCCTTGGAACACTGAAGCTTTCTTT
-,-,TRBJ1-5,TRBV7-8,CASSLVGGGNQPQHF,TGTGCCAGCAGCTTAGTTGGGGGCGGCAATCAGCCCCAGCATTTT
-,-,TRBJ2-3,TRBV6-4,CASSDVGGADTQYF,TGTGCCAGCAGTGACGTGGGGGGGGCGGATACGCAGTATTTT
-,-,TRBJ1-1,TRBV14,CASSQDLTTEAFF,TGTGCCAGCAGCCAAGATCTGACCACTGAAGCTTTCTTT
-,TRBD2,TRBJ2-7,TRBV4-1,CASSRANSGRAAYEQYF,TGCGCCAGCAGCCGCGCGAATAGCGGGAGGGCGGCCTACGAGCAGTACTTC
-,-,TRBJ2-5,TRBV7-8,CASSLGWGLSRHLSQETQYF,TGTGCCAGCAGCTTAGGATGGGGCCTCTCACGCCACTTAAGCCAAGAGACCCAGTACTTC
-,-,TRBJ2-7,TRBV28,CASSLLGEKSSYEQYF,TGTGCCAGCAGTTTATTGGGGGAGAAGAGCTCCTACGAGCAGTACTTC
-,-,TRBJ2-5,TRBV14,CASNLRWGETQYF,TGTGCCAGCAACCTAAGGTGGGGGGAGACCCAGTACTTC
-,-,TRBJ2-7,TRBV20-1,CSAVASYEQYF,TGCAGTGCTGTAGCGTCCTACGAGCAGTACTTC
-,-,TRBJ1-5,TRBV7-2,CASSFRRNQPQHF,TGTGCCAGCAGCTTCAGACGCAATCAGCCCCAGCATTTT
-,-,TRBJ1-5,TRBV7-6,CASSLSTGLSNQPQHF,TGTGCCAGCAGCTTATCCACAGGGCTTAGCAATCAGCCCCAGCATTTT
-,-,TRBJ1-3,TRBV7-2,CASSLYSSGNTIYF,TGTGCCAGCAGCTTATACAGCTCTGGAAACACCATATATTTT
-,TRBD2,TRBJ2-3,TRBV7-3,CASSLMARGSGGDTQYF,TGTGCCAGCAGCTTAATGGCCCGGGGATCGGGAGGAGATACGCAGTATTTT
few,-,TRBJ1-1,TRBV25-1,CASSESAAQMNTEAFF,TGTGCCAGCAGTGAATCCGCGGCTCAAATGAACACTGAAGCTTTCTTT
-,TRBD1,TRBJ1-3,TRBV27,CASRPTGLNSGNTIYF,TGTGCCAGCAGACCGACAGGGCTAAACTCTGGAAACACCATATATTTT
-,-,TRBJ2-7,TRBV4-2,CASSQDRDTRYEQYF,TGTGCCAGCAGCCAAGATAGGGACACTCGCTACGAGCAGTACTTC
-,-,TRBJ2-5,TRBV28,CASSLFLPFEGYQETQYF,TGTGCCAGCAGTTTATTTCTCCCCTTTGAAGGGTACCAAGAGACCCAGTACTTC
-,-,TRBJ1-6,TRBV14,CASSQDRGRVNSPLHF,TGTGCCAGCAGCCAAGACCGTGGGAGAGTTAATTCACCCCTCCACTTT
-,TRBD2,TRBJ2-3,TRBV5-1,CASSLGREGDTQYF,TGCGCCAGCAGCCTGGGGCGGGAGGGGGATACGCAGTATTTT
-,-,TRBJ2-3,TRBV5-1,CASSLGVAASTDTQYF,TGCGCCAGCAGCTTGGGTGTCGCGGCTAGCACAGATACGCAGTATTTT
-,-,TRBJ2-5,TRBV18,CASSPGQNQETQYF,TGTGCCAGCTCACCCGGACAGAACCAAGAGACCCAGTACTTC
-,-,TRBJ2-1,TRBV6-4,CASGGGPYNEQFF,TGTGCCTCAGGGGGAGGGCCCTACAATGAGCAGTTCTTC
-,TRBD1,TRBJ1-4,TRBV6-5,CASSSPTDRGLEKLFF,TGTGCCAGCAGTTCCCCAACGGACAGGGGGCTTGAAAAACTGTTTTTT